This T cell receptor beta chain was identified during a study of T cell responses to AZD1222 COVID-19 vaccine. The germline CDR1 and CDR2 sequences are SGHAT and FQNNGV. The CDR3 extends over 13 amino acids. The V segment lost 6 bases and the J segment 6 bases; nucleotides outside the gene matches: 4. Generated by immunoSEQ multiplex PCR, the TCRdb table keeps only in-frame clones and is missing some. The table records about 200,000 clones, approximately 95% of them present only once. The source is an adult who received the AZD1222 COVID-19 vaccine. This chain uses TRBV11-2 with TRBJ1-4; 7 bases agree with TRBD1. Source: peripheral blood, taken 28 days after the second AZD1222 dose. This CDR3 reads CASSRDRDEKLFF. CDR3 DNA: TGTGCCAGCAGTCGTGACAGGGATGAAAAACTGTTTTTT.